This passage covers 26 T cell receptor beta chains from one sample sequenced in a study of long-term antiretroviral therapy in people with HIV. Run at survey level, the immunoSEQ assay was version v3.0. The table came from immunoSEQ multiplex PCR; TCRdb's copy has only in-frame clones and leaves some out. The sample carries fewer than 45,000 clones, around 94% recorded once. This specimen consisted of unsorted PBMCs, obtained 4.1 years after starting antiretroviral therapy. These receptors were collected from a woman in her fifties or sixties with HIV.

The chain carries TRBV7-3 and TRBJ1-1, with a tentative D call TRBD1 (6 bases). V was pared by 0 bases and J by 5 bases, with 16 bases between. This CDR3 contains 16 residues. CDR1 SGHTA and CDR2 FQGTGA come from the germline V gene. The CDR3 sequence is CASSLTFTGAGTEAFF. The DNA of the CDR3 is TGTGCCAGCAGCTTAACGTTCACGGGGGCTGGAACTGAAGCTTTCTTT.

The rearrangement joins TRBV10-3 to TRBJ2-3, with 7 bases aligning to TRBD2. J gave up 4 bases and V 9 bases, and 4 bases lay outside the gene matches. CDR3 length equals 12 residues. Germline V lookup: CDR1 ENHRY, CDR2 SYGVKD. DNA of the CDR3: TGTGCCATAGGACTAGGTGCAGATACGCAGTATTTT. The encoded protein is CAIGLGADTQYF.

This clone was counted a single time. The CDR3 DNA reads TGTGCCAGCAGCCACACGCTGTCGGGGGGGCCCTACGAGCAGTACTTC. Protein product: CASSHTLSGGPYEQYF. The chain uses TRBV6-6 and TRBJ2-7, with 8 bases fitting TRBD2. From germline, CDR1 is MNHNY and CDR2 SVGAGI (reference sequence). Trimming cost V 6 bases and J 2 bases; bases outside gene matches: 12. The CDR3 totals 16 residues.

The rearrangement joins TRBV5-4 to TRBJ2-7, with a weak D call TRBD2 (5 bases). V was shortened by 2 bases and J by 5 bases, with 11 bases between the two germline ends. Germline CDR1 and CDR2: SGHNT and YYREEE (reference sequence). The CDR3 totals 13 residues. CDR3 in DNA: TGTGCCAGCAGCTTACGAGGGAAGAACGAGCAGTACTTC. It translates to CASSLRGKNEQYF.

CDR3: CAWSVHGRRLFNTGELFF. CDR3 DNA sequence: TGTGCCTGGAGTGTACACGGCAGGAGACTCTTTAACACCGGGGAGCTGTTTTTT. The chain uses TRBV30 and TRBJ2-2; D is ambiguous. Trimming left V 0 bases short and J 2 bases short, with 19 bases between. This CDR3 spans 18 amino acids. Germline V gene lookup returns CDR1 GTSNPN and CDR2 SVGIG (reference sequence). The variable domain in full, with the rest retrieved from reference TRBV30 and TRBJ2-2, is SQTIHQWPATLVQPVGSPLSLECTVEGTSNPNLYWYRQAAGRGLQLLFYSVGIGQISSEVPQNLSASRPQDRQFILSSKKLLLSDSGFYLCAWSVHGRRLFNTGELFFGEGSRLTVL.

The V call is TRBV4-2, the J call TRBJ2-7; 9 bases align to TRBD1. Per germline, CDR1 LGHNA and CDR2 YNFKEQ. The CDR3 consists of 16 residues. Trimming took 4 bases from V and 4 from J; bases not matched to a gene: 11. CDR3 DNA: TGTGCCAGCAGCCGAGCGGGGACAGGGTCTTTTTACGAGCAGTACTTC. It encodes CASSRAGTGSFYEQYF.

DNA for the CDR3: TGCAGCGCTGGAGGAATTATCAGAGAGACCCAGTACTTC. Its translation: CSAGGIIRETQYF. The chain recombines TRBV29-1 with TRBJ2-5; D possibly corresponds to TRBD2 (5 bases). The CDR3 extends over 13 amino acids. Germline-derived CDR1 and CDR2 are SQVTM and ANQGSEA. Between the trimmed V and J ends, which lost 7 bases and 4 bases, there was a span of 16 bases.

V usage is TRBV2 and J usage is TRBJ1-2, with D unclear. This CDR3 contains 15 residues. Trimming removed 2 bases from V and 3 bases from J, with 13 bases in between. CDR1 and CDR2 from the germline V gene are SNHLY and FYNNEI. CDR3 protein: CASSELEEGYYGYTF. The CDR3 DNA reads TGTGCCAGCAGTGAATTGGAGGAGGGCTACTATGGCTACACCTTC.

The genes are TRBV7-2 and TRBJ1-2; TRBD1 matches 11 bases. CDR3 size: 15 residues. Germline assignment: CDR1 SGHTA and CDR2 FQGNSA. Trimming removed 0 bases from V and 6 bases from J; junction bases left unmatched: 3. In nucleotides, the CDR3 is TGTGCCAGCAGCTTAGCGGGACAGGGGGTCGATGGCTACACCTTC. Translated: CASSLAGQGVDGYTF.

The table lists this clone with a count of one. The rearrangement joins TRBV7-2 to TRBJ2-7, with D possibly matching TRBD1 (6 bases). The CDR3 has 14 residues. The V end lost 5 bases, the J end lost 3 bases, and 14 bases lay between the germline ends. The germline gives CDR1 SGHTA, CDR2 FQGNSA. The CDR3 region is CASSLPGVVYEQYF. The CDR3 nucleotides are TGTGCCAGCAGCCTACCAGGGGTAGTCTACGAGCAGTACTTC.

V and J are TRBV5-1 and TRBJ2-2; D unresolved. Germline V gene lookup returns CDR1 SGHRS and CDR2 YFSETQ. Trimming pared 4 bases from V and 4 bases from J, leaving 20 bases between. CDR3 length: 17 amino acids. CDR3 residues: CASSPRPGIQSTGELFF. The CDR3 DNA is TGCGCCAGCAGCCCGAGGCCCGGAATACAGAGCACCGGGGAGCTGTTTTTT. The whole variable domain, filled in from reference TRBV5-1 and TRBJ2-2, reads KAGVTQTPRYLIKTRGQQVTLSCSPISGHRSVSWYQQTPGQGLQFLFEYFSETQRNKGNFPGRFSGRQFSNSRSEMNVSTLELGDSALYLCASSPRPGIQSTGELFFGEGSRLTVL.

V gene TRBV7-9 combines with J gene TRBJ2-7; perhaps D is TRBD1 or TRBD2 (5 bases each). The CDR3 contains 15 residues. In germline, CDR1 is SEHNR, CDR2 FQNEAQ (reference sequence). The V end lost 3 bases, the J end lost 0 bases, and 12 bases lay between the germline ends. The CDR3 region has the DNA TGTGCCAGCAGCTTGGGGACCGCTAGCTCCTACGAGCAGTACTTC. It yields the protein CASSLGTASSYEQYF.

The V gene is TRBV10-3, the J gene TRBJ1-3; 9 positions agree with TRBD1. The CDR3 consists of 14 residues. Germline CDR1 and CDR2: ENHRY and SYGVKD. With V trimmed by 7 bases and J by 4 bases, 5 bases remained unmatched. The CDR3 sequence is CAINPGTGGNTIYF. The CDR3 DNA sequence: TGTGCCATCAACCCCGGGACAGGGGGAAACACCATATATTTT.

The chain recombines TRBV30 with TRBJ2-5, with D perhaps TRBD1 (5 bases). Germline values: CDR1 GTSNPN, CDR2 SVGIG (reference sequence). The CDR3 is 15 amino acids. Trimming took off 0 bases at V and 0 bases at J, with 11 bases between the two ends. CDR3 nucleotide sequence: TGTGCCTGGAGTGTAGGGGCAAGCAACCAAGAGACCCAGTACTTC. It is translated as CAWSVGASNQETQYF.

The genes are TRBV7-2 and TRBJ1-2; TRBD1 matches at 7 bases. CDR1 is SGHTA and CDR2 is FQGNSA in the germline V gene. CDR3 size: 16 residues. Germline trimming cut 5 bases from V and 1 base from J; bases unmatched to any gene: 10. As DNA, the CDR3 is TGTGCCAGCAGCCCAGGCGGATCAGGGGGTAACTATGGCTACACCTTC. Translation gives CASSPGGSGGNYGYTF.

This chain joins TRBV6-1 and TRBJ1-1, with TRBD1 identical over 7 bases. With 7 bases clipped from V and 0 bases from J, the junction kept 5 bases outside the gene matches. The CDR3 loop spans 14 amino acids. CDR1 and CDR2 (germline): MNHNS, SASEGT. In nucleotides, the CDR3 is TGTGCCAGCAAGGGACAGTGGCTGAACACTGAAGCTTTCTTT. It yields the protein CASKGQWLNTEAFF.

The V call is TRBV27, the J call TRBJ1-3, with 10 bases matching TRBD1. The V gene's germline CDR1 is MNHEY and CDR2 SMNVEV (reference sequence). This CDR3 has 15 residues. J was trimmed by 4 bases and V by 2 bases; bases with no gene match: 2. The CDR3, as DNA: TGTGCCAGCAGTTTACGGACAGGGGGAGGAAACACCATATATTTT. This sequence encodes CASSLRTGGGNTIYF.

V usage is TRBV29-1 and J usage is TRBJ2-2; 7 bases map to TRBD2. Trimming at V came to 6 bases and at J to 6 bases, leaving 4 bases not matched to a gene. Germline V gene lookup returns CDR1 SQVTM and CDR2 ANQGSEA. The CDR3 spans 12 residues. This chain's CDR3 is CSVGLGPGELFF. CDR3 nucleotides: TGCAGCGTAGGACTAGGCCCCGGGGAGCTGTTTTTT.

This chain connects TRBV7-2 to TRBJ1-2, with a possible D match to TRBD1 (5 bases). Deletions cut 4 bases from V and 3 bases from J, with 9 bases between. Germline V lookup: CDR1 SGHTA, CDR2 FQGNSA. CDR3 length: 13 amino acids. In nucleotides, the CDR3 is TGTGCCAGCAGCTCCGACAGTTACTATGGCTACACCTTC. The encoded protein is CASSSDSYYGYTF.

The chain employs TRBV11-2 and TRBJ2-5, with a possible D match to TRBD1 (7 bases). The V gene's germline CDR1 is SGHAT and CDR2 FQNNGV. The CDR3 contains 16 residues. Between the trimmed V and J ends, which lost 6 bases and 0 bases, there was a span of 17 bases. The CDR3 loop reads CASSGGGGMYQETQYF. In DNA form, the CDR3 reads TGTGCCAGCAGTGGAGGGGGCGGGATGTACCAAGAGACCCAGTACTTC.

This rearrangement joins TRBV11-1 to TRBJ2-1, with 7 bases identical to TRBD2. Per the germline V gene, CDR1 is SGHAT and CDR2 is FQDESV (reference sequence). This CDR3 has 17 residues. V trimming: 3 bases; J trimming: 0 bases; junction bases outside the gene matches: 8. CDR3 in amino acids: CASSFGASGSSYNEQFF. In nucleotides, the CDR3 is TGTGCCAGCAGCTTTGGGGCTAGCGGAAGCTCCTACAATGAGCAGTTCTTC.

This clone was seen a few times. The chain has TRBV30 and TRBJ1-5; D perhaps matches TRBD1 (6 bases). Germline CDR1 reads GTSNPN; CDR2 reads SVGIG (reference sequence). V lost 4 bases and J lost 4, with 17 bases in between. The CDR3 extends over 15 amino acids. For the CDR3, the DNA is TGTGCCTGGAATCCTAAGGGGGTCCCAAATCAGCCCCAGCATTTT. Encoded protein: CAWNPKGVPNQPQHF.

The V call is TRBV29-1, the J call TRBJ2-5; a possible D gene is TRBD1 (5 bases). Germline CDR1 SQVTM, CDR2 ANQGSEA. Trimming removed 2 bases at V and 5 bases at J, with 21 bases between. CDR3 length equals 16 residues. Written as DNA, the CDR3 is TGCAGCGTTGAAAGTTGGCCCAGTGGGTCAGGGGAGACCCAGTACTTC. Protein sequence: CSVESWPSGSGETQYF.

This chain joins TRBV7-9 and TRBJ2-3; D gene ambiguous. The CDR3 sequence is 14 residues long. With 1 base removed from V and 1 base from J, the gap between germline ends came to 6 bases. Germline-derived CDR1 and CDR2 are SEHNR and FQNEAQ (reference sequence). The CDR3, as DNA: TGTGCCAGCAGCTTAGTAGGTGGCACAGATACGCAGTATTTT. This gives the protein CASSLVGGTDTQYF.

The chain links TRBV6-5 to TRBJ1-2; D remains ambiguous. V lost 6 bases, J lost 0 bases, and 14 bases lay in between. The CDR3 spans 15 residues. Germline CDR1 is MNHEY and CDR2 is SVGAGI. The CDR3 sequence: CASSREGPTNYGYTF. The CDR3 coding sequence is TGTGCCAGCAGCCGGGAAGGGCCGACTAACTATGGCTACACCTTC.

The V gene is TRBV30, the J gene TRBJ2-5; the match to TRBD2 covers 11 bases. Per the germline V gene, CDR1 is GTSNPN and CDR2 is SVGIG (reference sequence). This CDR3 comprises 13 residues. Germline trimming cut 7 bases from V and 6 bases from J; bases unmatched to any gene: 7. The CDR3: CASRLAGRKTQYF. The CDR3 DNA reads TGTGCCTCTAGACTAGCGGGGAGGAAGACCCAGTACTTC.